A selection of T cell receptor beta chains follows, all from one sample in a study of beta chain features in type 1 diabetes. Only in-frame clones appear in the TCRdb table, and some are missing; sequencing was by immunoSEQ multiplex PCR. The table shows some 410,000 clones, with more than 9.5% occurring only once. The sequencing sample was made of naive CD4+ T cells from blood. The receptors were sampled from a woman aged 18-35 years in good health. Both conserved end residues are part of each CDR3. The D gene is left open where the match is weak. Size values are once, few and many counts, or a class for expanded clones, and some rows have none.

DNA | CDR3 | V | D | J | size
TGCAGCGTCATGGGCAGGGGGCGCGTGGGCTACACCTTC | CSVMGRGRVGYTF | TRBV29-1 | TRBD1 | TRBJ1-2 | .
TGTGCCAGCAGCTTAGGTAGGCCCGAGACCCAGTACTTC | CASSLGRPETQYF | TRBV7-2 | . | TRBJ2-5 | once
TGTGCCATATCGCTAGCGGCCACAGATACGCAGTATTTT | CAISLAATDTQYF | TRBV10-3 | TRBD2 | TRBJ2-3 | few
TGTGCCACCAGCAGAGAAGGGGTCAGGTCCCCCAAAAACATTCAGTACTTC | CATSREGVRSPKNIQYF | TRBV15 | . | TRBJ2-4 | .
TGTGCCAGCAGTGCCCGGGACACACCCTACGAGCAGTACTTC | CASSARDTPYEQYF | TRBV25-1 | . | TRBJ2-7 | few
TGTGCCATCAGCGACCCGGGACAGTCTTCACGGGCCCAGCATTTT | CAISDPGQSSRAQHF | TRBV10-3 | TRBD1 | TRBJ1-5 | .
TGTGCCAGCAGCTTCGGACGGAACTCTGGGGCCAACGTCCTGACTTTC | CASSFGRNSGANVLTF | TRBV7-2 | . | TRBJ2-6 | few
TGTGCCAGCAGCGTCGGGACTAGCGGGAGGGGTTCCTACAATGAGCAGTTCTTC | CASSVGTSGRGSYNEQFF | TRBV9 | TRBD2 | TRBJ2-1 | .
TGTGCCAGCAGTTTATCGTCCCCAGGGACTAGGGAGACCCAGTACTTC | CASSLSSPGTRETQYF | TRBV27 | TRBD2 | TRBJ2-5 | .
TGCGCCAGCAGTCGGGACAGGGCTAATGAAAAACTGTTTTTT | CASSRDRANEKLFF | TRBV4-1 | TRBD1 | TRBJ1-4 | few
TGTGCCAGCAGCTTTACAGACAGGGGCAGGAATGAGCAGTTCTTC | CASSFTDRGRNEQFF | TRBV7-9 | TRBD1 | TRBJ2-1 | .
TGTGCCAGCTCACCGGGGACTAGCGGGAATTCCTACGAGCAGTACTTC | CASSPGTSGNSYEQYF | TRBV18 | TRBD2 | TRBJ2-7 | few
TGTGCCTGGAGTAGAGAGAGGAGCTACGAGCAGTACTTC | CAWSRERSYEQYF | TRBV30 | . | TRBJ2-7 | few
TGTGCCTGGAGTGCCGCAGGAAACACCATATATTTT | CAWSAAGNTIYF | TRBV30 | . | TRBJ1-3 | few
TGTGCCAGCAGCGTAGGGAGTCAGGATGAAAAACTGTTTTTT | CASSVGSQDEKLFF | TRBV9 | . | TRBJ1-4 | .
TGCAGCGTTGCGGGTATGGGCAGCGGTTATGGCTACACCTTC | CSVAGMGSGYGYTF | TRBV29-1 | . | TRBJ1-2 | .
TGTGCCAGCAGTTACCCTATGGGACAGGGTGATCAGCCCCAGCATTTT | CASSYPMGQGDQPQHF | TRBV6-6 | TRBD1 | TRBJ1-5 | .
TGTGCCTGGAGTGAAAACCAGGTGACTCAGCCCCAGCATTTT | CAWSENQVTQPQHF | TRBV30 | . | TRBJ1-5 | few
TGTGCCAGCAGCGAAACCGGGACAGGGTCCTACGAGCAGTACTTC | CASSETGTGSYEQYF | TRBV7-2 | TRBD1 | TRBJ2-7 | .
TGCGCCAGCAGCTCGGCCGGGACAGGCTATGGCTACACCTTC | CASSSAGTGYGYTF | TRBV5-1 | TRBD1 | TRBJ1-2 | .
TGCGCCAGCAGCCAAGATCTTGGCTCCAACCGAGCCAAAAACATTCAGTACTTC | CASSQDLGSNRAKNIQYF | TRBV4-3 | . | TRBJ2-4 | few
TGCGCCAGCAGCCAAGGAGCGGCCGGGGGCTCCTATAATTCACCCCTCCACTTT | CASSQGAAGGSYNSPLHF | TRBV4-3 | . | TRBJ1-6 | few
TGTGCCAGCTCACCAACAGCCATCTACTACAATGAGCAGTTCTTC | CASSPTAIYYNEQFF | TRBV18 | . | TRBJ2-1 | .
TGTGCCAGCATCGTCCGGGACTCGCCAAACACAGATACGCAGTATTTT | CASIVRDSPNTDTQYF | TRBV28 | . | TRBJ2-3 | few
TGTGCCAGCAGCGCCCGGGGCCGGGGCACCGGGGAGCTGTTTTTT | CASSARGRGTGELFF | TRBV5-4 | . | TRBJ2-2 | .
TGTGCCAGTGCTAGAGCTGGGACAGGGGGCAATGAGCAGTTCTTC | CASARAGTGGNEQFF | TRBV2 | TRBD1 | TRBJ2-1 | .
TGTGCCAGCAGCCCCGAGGGAGTAAATGAAAAACTGTTTTTT | CASSPEGVNEKLFF | TRBV9 | . | TRBJ1-4 | once
TGTGCCAGCAGCTTGGGACCGGCCCAAGAGACCCAGTACTTC | CASSLGPAQETQYF | TRBV7-2 | . | TRBJ2-5 | many
TGTGCCAGCAAGGGGACAGGGTATTCACCCCTCCACTTT | CASKGTGYSPLHF | TRBV27 | TRBD1 | TRBJ1-6 | few
TGTGCCAGCAGCTTATGGGGAGACACTGAAGCTTTCTTT | CASSLWGDTEAFF | TRBV7-3 | . | TRBJ1-1 | .
TGTGCCAGCTCACTGAACAGGGCCTACGAGCAGTACTTC | CASSLNRAYEQYF | TRBV18 | . | TRBJ2-7 | few
TGTGCCAGCCGTATGGGGGGACAAGAGACCCAGTACTTC | CASRMGGQETQYF | TRBV28 | . | TRBJ2-5 | .
TGTGCCAGCAGCTGGAGTAGTGTGGGAGGGCCGGAGACCCAGTACTTC | CASSWSSVGGPETQYF | TRBV7-2 | TRBD2 | TRBJ2-5 | few
TGTGCCAGCACCCTAGCGGGAGGGCCGTACGAGCAGTACTTC | CASTLAGGPYEQYF | TRBV27 | TRBD2 | TRBJ2-7 | few
TGCAGCTCGAGTGGAGGGAGCCTTTGGGAGACCCAGTACTTC | CSSSGGSLWETQYF | TRBV29-1 | . | TRBJ2-5 | few
TGTGCCAGCAGCTTCAACCAGGGTGAAGCTTTCTTT | CASSFNQGEAFF | TRBV7-9 | . | TRBJ1-1 | few
TGTGCCAGCAGCTCCGGCTCGGGCTCCTACAATGAGCAGTTCTTC | CASSSGSGSYNEQFF | TRBV9 | . | TRBJ2-1 | few
TGTGCCTCGGACAGCTCCGGGGCGGGAAAACTGTTTTTT | CASDSSGAGKLFF | TRBV30 | . | TRBJ1-4 | .
TGTGCCAGCAGCGTTTCGTCCGCAGATACGCAGTATTTT | CASSVSSADTQYF | TRBV9 | . | TRBJ2-3 | .
TGTGCCAGCAGCTCAGGGAGATGGTCACCCCTCCACTTT | CASSSGRWSPLHF | TRBV7-9 | . | TRBJ1-6 | few
TGCAGCGCCGGGACAGGGCCGGACACTGAAGCTTTCTTT | CSAGTGPDTEAFF | TRBV29-1 | TRBD1 | TRBJ1-1 | few
TGTGCCAGCAGCTATATGGGTTTGAGCACAGATACGCAGTATTTT | CASSYMGLSTDTQYF | TRBV11-3 | . | TRBJ2-3 | few
TGTGCCAGCAGCTACCAGTACAATGAGCAGTTCTTC | CASSYQYNEQFF | TRBV7-2 | . | TRBJ2-1 | few
TGTGCCAGCAGCGTAGGGACAGATCAAGAGACCCAGTACTTC | CASSVGTDQETQYF | TRBV9 | . | TRBJ2-5 | few
TGTGCCAGCAGCCTGGACCGGGTAGCGAATGAGCAGTTCTTC | CASSLDRVANEQFF | TRBV28 | . | TRBJ2-1 | few
TGCGCCAGCAGCTTGGGAGGGTTTGAGACCCAGTACTTC | CASSLGGFETQYF | TRBV5-1 | . | TRBJ2-5 | .
TGTGCCAGCATCCGGGGGAAAGGGGACAATGAGCAGTTCTTC | CASIRGKGDNEQFF | TRBV9 | . | TRBJ2-1 | few
TGTGCCAGCAGCCAAGAGCCCGGGACTAGCGGGGTTAATACGCAGTATTTT | CASSQEPGTSGVNTQYF | TRBV4-2 | TRBD2 | TRBJ2-3 | few
TGTGCCAGCAGCTCACGTCCGGACAATGAGCAGTTCTTC | CASSSRPDNEQFF | TRBV11-1 | . | TRBJ2-1 | .